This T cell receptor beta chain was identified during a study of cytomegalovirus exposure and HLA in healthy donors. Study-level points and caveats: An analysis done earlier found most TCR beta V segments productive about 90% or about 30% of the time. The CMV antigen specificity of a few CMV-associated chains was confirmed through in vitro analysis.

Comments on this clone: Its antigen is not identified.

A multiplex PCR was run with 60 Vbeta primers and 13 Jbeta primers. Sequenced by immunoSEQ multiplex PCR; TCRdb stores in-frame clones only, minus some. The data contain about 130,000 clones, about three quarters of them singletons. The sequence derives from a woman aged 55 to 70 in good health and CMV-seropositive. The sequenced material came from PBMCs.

The CDR3 protein is CASSRQGGIYEQYF. For the CDR3, the DNA is TGTGCCAGCTCCAGACAGGGTGGCATCTACGAGCAGTACTTC. The rearrangement links TRBV7-9 to TRBJ2-7; 7 bases line up with TRBD1. Germline V gives CDR1 SEHNR, CDR2 FQNEAQ (reference sequence). V dropped 8 bases and J dropped 3; count of bases not matched to a gene: 10. The CDR3 sequence is 14 residues long.